These 31 T cell receptor beta chains came from one sample sequenced in a study of T cell responses to AZD1222 COVID-19 vaccine. Sequencing was performed with immunoSEQ multiplex PCR; in TCRdb, only in-frame clones are kept and a portion is missing. The table includes about 150,000 clones, 90% detected once. The specimen comprised peripheral blood, sampled on day 0 of AZD1222 vaccination. These TCRs come from an adult in good health.

This rearrangement joins TRBV15 to TRBJ2-1, with 8 positions matching TRBD1. Trimming took 5 bases from V and 3 from J; bases not matched to a gene: 6. The CDR3 runs to 15 residues. Germline V gives CDR1 LNHNV, CDR2 YYDKDF (reference sequence). CDR3 in amino acids: CATSRGQGYYNEQFF. The CDR3 DNA sequence: TGTGCCACCAGCCGTGGACAGGGATACTACAATGAGCAGTTCTTC.

As for this clone: At one end, the junction sequence differs from germline, possibly due to a read error. The genes are TRBV6-1 and TRBJ2-7; 7 positions match TRBD1. Germline CDR1 and CDR2: MNHNS and SASEGT. This CDR3 spans 14 amino acids. The CDR3 reads CASSEVGQNYEQYF. The CDR3 DNA is TGTGCCAGCAGCGAAGTGGGACAGAACTACGAGCAGTACTTC.

The chain employs TRBV28 and TRBJ2-1; D is possibly TRBD2 (6 bases). Germline V gene data show CDR1 as MDHEN and CDR2 as SYDVKM. The V and J ends lost 4 bases and 4 bases respectively, with 14 bases between them. The CDR3 spans 15 residues. CDR3 residues: CASSSLLAEYNEQFF. As DNA, the CDR3 is TGTGCCAGCAGTTCCCTACTAGCAGAATACAATGAGCAGTTCTTC.

V gene TRBV15 combines with J gene TRBJ1-2, with unresolved D. V was clipped by 0 bases and J by 5 bases, with 13 bases between them. Germline loops: CDR1 LNHNV, CDR2 YYDKDF (reference sequence). The CDR3 has 15 amino acids. CDR3 loop: CATSRDHERFYGYTF. Written as DNA, the CDR3 is TGTGCCACCAGCAGAGATCATGAGAGGTTTTATGGCTACACCTTC.

The chain employs TRBV7-9 and TRBJ1-1; TRBD1 aligns across 12 bases. Germline CDR1 SEHNR, CDR2 FQNEAQ (reference sequence). The V segment lost 5 bases and the J segment 0 bases; nucleotides outside the gene matches: 13. This CDR3 is 19 amino acids long. The CDR3 reads CASSGTGQGAQDMNTEAFF. The CDR3 DNA is TGTGCCAGCAGCGGGACGGGACAGGGGGCTCAGGACATGAACACTGAAGCTTTCTTT.

The J gene is TRBJ1-2, the V gene TRBV29-1, with TRBD1 matching over 9 bases. Germline CDR1 is SQVTM and CDR2 is ANQGSEA. V lost 5 bases and J lost 4; bases outside the gene matches: 2. The length of the CDR3 is 12 residues. This CDR3 reads CSVRTGAYGYTF. In DNA, the CDR3 is TGCAGCGTTCGGACAGGGGCCTATGGCTACACCTTC.

In this sample, this clone turned up once. The V and J genes are TRBV30 and TRBJ1-1; D not resolved. From germline, CDR1 is GTSNPN and CDR2 SVGIG (reference sequence). Trimming stripped 0 bases from V and 4 bases from J, with 6 bases between. The CDR3 is 12 residues long. The CDR3 nucleotides are TGTGCCTGGAGTGTTCTCAGCACTGAAGCTTTCTTT. Residues: CAWSVLSTEAFF.

This chain uses TRBV11-2 with TRBJ1-1; 8 nucleotides agree with TRBD1. V gave up 5 bases and J gave up 0 bases; unmatched junction bases: 5. Germline CDR1 and CDR2: SGHAT and FQNNGV. CDR3 length equals 15 residues. This CDR3 reads CASSRTGGMNTEAFF. The CDR3 DNA sequence: TGTGCCAGCAGCCGAACAGGGGGGATGAACACTGAAGCTTTCTTT.

This clone showed up many times. The CDR3 here is CASSPLADHRELFF. The CDR3, as DNA: TGTGCCAGCAGCCCACTAGCGGACCACCGGGAGCTGTTTTTT. The chain has TRBV4-2 and TRBJ2-2; TRBD2 agrees at 8 bases. Germline CDR1 reads LGHNA; CDR2 reads YNFKEQ. The ends lost 4 bases at V and 9 bases at J; junction bases unmatched: 7. The CDR3 loop spans 14 amino acids.

The chain recombines TRBV7-7 with TRBJ1-4; 12 bases line up with TRBD1. J gave up 6 bases and V 5 bases, and 4 bases lay outside the gene matches. Looked up from germline, CDR1 is SSHAT and CDR2 is FNYEAQ (reference sequence). There are 15 residues in the CDR3. The CDR3 protein is CASSPGTGGDEKLFF. The CDR3 coding sequence is TGTGCCAGCAGCCCTGGGACAGGGGGCGATGAAAAACTGTTTTTT.

V gene TRBV12-5 combines with J gene TRBJ2-1, with D possibly TRBD1 on 6 matching bases. This CDR3 comprises 17 residues. Trimming pared 2 bases from V and 1 base from J, leaving 15 bases between. Germline V gives CDR1 LGHNT, CDR2 FRNRAP. CDR3 bases: TGTGCTAGTGGTTTGTCCCCGGACAGTCAATCCTACAATGAGCAGTTCTTC. Amino acids: CASGLSPDSQSYNEQFF. The whole variable domain, filled in from reference TRBV12-5 and TRBJ2-1, reads DARVTQTPRHKVTEMGQEVTMRCQPILGHNTVFWYRQTMMQGLELLAYFRNRAPLDDSGMPKDRFSAEMPDATLATLKIQPSEPRDSAVYFCASGLSPDSQSYNEQFFGPGTRLTVL.

This rearrangement joins TRBV3-1 (or the pseudogene TRBV3-2) to TRBJ2-1; 12 bases fit TRBD2. The CDR3 extends over 16 amino acids. V shed 1 base and J 7 bases; nucleotides not matched to a gene: 5. Germline-derived CDR1 and CDR2 are LGHDT and YNNKEL (reference sequence). CDR3 nucleotide sequence: TGTGCCAGCAGCCAAGCTATGACTAGCGGGAGTAATGAGCAGTTCTTC. This translates into CASSQAMTSGSNEQFF.

CDR3 nucleotides: TGTGCCAGCAAGGACAGGGGGCTTATGAGGACTGAAGCTTTCTTT. Protein product: CASKDRGLMRTEAFF. The chain uses TRBV2 and TRBJ1-1; TRBD1 matches at 11 bases. The length of the CDR3 is 15 residues. After removal of 7 bases from V and 5 bases from J, the junction contained 9 bases not matched to a gene. Germline CDR1 and CDR2: SNHLY and FYNNEI.

The V and J genes are TRBV5-5 and TRBJ2-7, with no clear D. From germline, CDR1 is SGHKS and CDR2 YYEKEE (reference sequence). The V gene lost 0 bases and the J gene lost 1 base, with 8 bases spanning the gap. This CDR3 comprises 14 residues. The DNA of the CDR3 is TGTGCCAGCAGCTTGGTTAGGGTTTCCTACGAGCAGTACTTC. Translation: CASSLVRVSYEQYF.

This clone was seen only once. The chain has TRBV27 and TRBJ2-7, with D perhaps matching TRBD1 (6 bases). The CDR3 covers 15 residues. V was cut by 5 bases and J by 3 bases, with 17 bases left in between. Germline V gives CDR1 MNHEY, CDR2 SMNVEV (reference sequence). As DNA, the CDR3 is TGTGCCAGCAGTGCCCGGACAGAATCTTACTACGAGCAGTACTTC. Protein: CASSARTESYYEQYF.

The gene calls are TRBV28 and TRBJ2-1; perhaps TRBD1 as D (7 bases). Germline values: CDR1 MDHEN, CDR2 SYDVKM. CDR3 length: 15 amino acids. The V end lost 3 bases, the J end lost 2 bases, and 11 bases lay between the germline ends. The CDR3 loop reads CASSLRDRAYNEQFF. The CDR3 nucleotides are TGTGCCAGCAGTTTGCGGGACAGAGCCTACAATGAGCAGTTCTTC. Based on the CDR3 plus reference TRBV28 and TRBJ2-1, the full variable domain is DVKVTQSSRYLVKRTGEKVFLECVQDMDHENMFWYRQDPGLGLRLIYFSYDVKMKEKGDIPEGYSVSREKKERFSLILESASTNQTSMYLCASSLRDRAYNEQFFGPGTRLTVL.

The gene calls are TRBV27 and TRBJ1-1; no clear D. Trimming cost V 2 bases and J 4 bases, with 8 bases left between them. Per germline, CDR1 MNHEY and CDR2 SMNVEV (reference sequence). The CDR3 covers 13 residues. Written as DNA, the CDR3 is TGTGCCAGCAGTTTAAGGGAAGGCACTGAAGCTTTCTTT. This encodes CASSLREGTEAFF.

A few counts support this clone. This chain joins TRBV4-1 and TRBJ1-4; TRBD1 matches at 7 bases. This CDR3 has 17 residues. From germline, CDR1 is MGHRA and CDR2 YSYEKL. With 0 bases clipped from V and 7 bases from J, the junction kept 11 bases outside the gene matches. The CDR3 region has the DNA TGCGCCAGCAGCCAAGATGGACAAGGGGGCGTGGGTGAAAAACTGTTTTTT. Translated: CASSQDGQGGVGEKLFF.

The chain couples TRBV5-4 to TRBJ2-7, with D possibly being TRBD1 or TRBD2 (7 bases each). CDR1 and CDR2 (germline): SGHNT, YYREEE (reference sequence). Between the trimmed V and J ends, which lost 1 base and 5 bases, there was a span of 13 bases. This CDR3 region has 14 residues. The CDR3 nucleotides read TGTGCCAGCAGCTTGAACCAGGGGGGGGACGAGCAGTACTTC. Its protein product is CASSLNQGGDEQYF.

This clone was detected only once. The rearrangement joins TRBV19 to TRBJ1-5; 7 bases match TRBD1. The CDR3 sequence is 15 residues long. The germline V gene has CDR1 LNHDA and CDR2 SQIVND (reference sequence). Losses at the gene ends were 4 bases for V and 4 bases for J; bases not matched to a gene: 7. The CDR3 nucleotides are TGTGCCAGTAGTACCCAAAGGACAGGTAATCAGCCCCAGCATTTT. It translates to CASSTQRTGNQPQHF. Looking up the rest from reference TRBV19 and TRBJ1-5 gives the full variable domain: DGGITQSPKYLFRKEGQNVTLSCEQNLNHDAMYWYRQDPGQGLRLIYYSQIVNDFQKGDIAEGYSVSREKKESFPLTVTSAQKNPTAFYLCASSTQRTGNQPQHFGDGTRLSIL.

V gene TRBV2 combines with J gene TRBJ1-2; D might be TRBD1 (6 bases). Trimming took 6 bases from V and 3 from J, leaving 8 bases between them. Looked up from germline, CDR1 is SNHLY and CDR2 is FYNNEI. The CDR3 sequence is 12 residues long. The CDR3 nucleotides read TGTGCCAGCAGCGGACAGTACTATGGCTACACCTTC. Its protein product is CASSGQYYGYTF.

This clone was recorded a few times. The chain couples TRBV15 to TRBJ1-4, with 8 bases aligning to TRBD1. The CDR3 has 14 amino acids. V shed 3 bases and J 5 bases; nucleotides not matched to a gene: 2. Germline CDR1 and CDR2: LNHNV and YYDKDF (reference sequence). The CDR3 protein is CATSRGQENEKLFF. In nucleotides, the CDR3 is TGTGCCACCAGCAGGGGACAGGAGAATGAAAAACTGTTTTTT. Full variable domain (outside the CDR3, taken from reference TRBV15 and TRBJ1-4): DAMVIQNPRYQVTQFGKPVTLSCSQTLNHNVMYWYQQKSSQAPKLLFHYYDKDFNNEADTPDNFQSRRPNTSFCFLDIRSPGLGDTAMYLCATSRGQENEKLFFGSGTQLSVL.

The chain employs TRBV28 and TRBJ1-2, with D tentatively TRBD1 (6 bases). The CDR3 runs 15 residues. V was cut by 3 bases and J by 4 bases, with 15 bases left in between. Per germline, CDR1 MDHEN and CDR2 SYDVKM. Here the CDR3 DNA reads TGTGCCAGCAGTTTTATGGAACAGACAGGCTATGGCTACACCTTC. Translation gives CASSFMEQTGYGYTF.

This clone was recorded only once. The rearrangement uses TRBV15 and TRBJ2-4; 13 nucleotides align to TRBD2. The CDR3 loop spans 15 amino acids. V dropped 6 bases and J dropped 9; count of bases not matched to a gene: 8. Germline CDR1 reads LNHNV; CDR2 reads YYDKDF (reference sequence). DNA of the CDR3: TGTGCCACCAGATCCGGGACTAGCGGGATAACCATTCAGTACTTC. It specifies CATRSGTSGITIQYF.

The V and J genes are TRBV5-8 and TRBJ2-1; TRBD1 might be the D (5 bases). Germline lookup yields CDR1 SGHTS and CDR2 YDEGEE. The CDR3 spans 15 residues. The ends were cut back, 0 bases at V and 4 bases at J, with 11 bases in the middle. CDR3 sequence reads: CASSLGSSGYNEQFF. The DNA for the CDR3 is TGTGCCAGCAGCTTGGGGTCGTCAGGGTACAATGAGCAGTTCTTC.

This chain's CDR3 is CASSPAHKNNSPLHF. The CDR3 region has the DNA TGTGCCAGCAGCCCGGCACACAAAAATAATTCACCCCTCCACTTT. The chain has TRBV14 and TRBJ1-6, with D unclear. The CDR3 consists of 15 residues. V lost 4 bases, J lost 5 bases, and 12 bases lay in between. The germline gives CDR1 SGHDN, CDR2 FVKESK.

This chain connects TRBV9 to TRBJ2-2; 11 bases are a match to TRBD1. The V gene's germline CDR1 is SGDLS and CDR2 YYNGEE. The trim removed 3 bases at V and 7 bases at J, leaving 5 bases unmatched. This CDR3 region has 15 residues. This chain's CDR3 is CASSAGTGGFGELFF. The CDR3 DNA reads TGTGCCAGCAGCGCCGGGACAGGGGGTTTCGGGGAGCTGTTTTTT.

The V call is TRBV18, the J call TRBJ2-4, with 9 nucleotides matching TRBD1. Germline V gene data show CDR1 as KGHSH and CDR2 as LQKENI. V trimming: 4 bases; J trimming: 11 bases; junction bases outside the gene matches: 12. The CDR3 sequence is 15 residues long. The CDR3 loop is CASSQNPGQGFFQYF. DNA for the CDR3: TGTGCCAGCTCACAAAATCCGGGACAGGGTTTCTTTCAGTACTTC.

The CDR3 DNA sequence: TGTGCCAGCAGTGAGGACAGAGCTAACTATGGCTACACCTTC. Its protein is CASSEDRANYGYTF. The J gene is TRBJ1-2, the V gene TRBV25-1; D possibly corresponds to TRBD1 (6 bases). V dropped 3 bases and J dropped 0 bases, with 8 bases sitting between them. The CDR3 length is 14 residues. Germline CDR1 reads MGHDK; CDR2 reads SYGVNS.

This sequence joins TRBV28 and TRBJ2-2; 7 bases are shared with TRBD1. Germline CDR1 reads MDHEN; CDR2 reads SYDVKM. This CDR3 is built from 15 residues. V gave up 3 bases and J gave up 5 bases; unmatched junction bases: 6. CDR3 loop: CASSFDVTGTGELFF. CDR3 sequence (DNA): TGTGCCAGCAGTTTTGATGTGACAGGGACCGGGGAGCTGTTTTTT.

This sequence joins TRBV7-2 and TRBJ2-3; the D is unclear. The CDR3 sequence is 13 residues long. Germline loops: CDR1 SGHTA, CDR2 FQGNSA. V was trimmed by 5 bases and J by 2 bases, leaving 8 bases between them. The CDR3 protein is CASSLLNTDTQYF. In nucleotides, the CDR3 is TGTGCCAGCAGCCTCTTGAACACAGATACGCAGTATTTT.